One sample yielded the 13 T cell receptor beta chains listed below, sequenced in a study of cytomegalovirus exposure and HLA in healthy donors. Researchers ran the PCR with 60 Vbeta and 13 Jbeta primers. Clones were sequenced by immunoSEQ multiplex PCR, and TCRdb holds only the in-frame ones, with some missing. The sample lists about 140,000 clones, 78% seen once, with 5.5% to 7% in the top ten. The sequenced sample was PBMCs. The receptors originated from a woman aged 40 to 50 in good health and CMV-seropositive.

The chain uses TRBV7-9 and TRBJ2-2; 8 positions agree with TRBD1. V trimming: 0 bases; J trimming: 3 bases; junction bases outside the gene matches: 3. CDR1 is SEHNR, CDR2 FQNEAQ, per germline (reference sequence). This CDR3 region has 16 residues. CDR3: CASSLAGQDYTGELFF. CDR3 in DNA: TGTGCCAGCAGCTTAGCGGGACAGGACTACACCGGGGAGCTGTTTTTT.

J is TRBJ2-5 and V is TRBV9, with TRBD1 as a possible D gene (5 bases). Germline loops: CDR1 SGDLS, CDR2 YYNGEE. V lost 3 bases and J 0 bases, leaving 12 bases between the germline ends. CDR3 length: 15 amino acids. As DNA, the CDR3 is TGTGCCAGCAGCGGACGCCAGGGCCACCAAGAGACCCAGTACTTC. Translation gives CASSGRQGHQETQYF.

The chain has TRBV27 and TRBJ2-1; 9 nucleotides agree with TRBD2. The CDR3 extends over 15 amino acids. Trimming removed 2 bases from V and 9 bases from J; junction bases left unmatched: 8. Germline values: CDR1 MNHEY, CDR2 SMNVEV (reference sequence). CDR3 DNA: TGTGCCAGCAGTTTAGGAGTAGCGGGAGAGGGTGAGCAGTTCTTC. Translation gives CASSLGVAGEGEQFF.

The CDR3 loop reads CASSLGLAGGPGELFF. CDR3 nucleotide sequence: TGTGCCAGCAGCTTGGGACTAGCGGGAGGGCCCGGGGAGCTGTTTTTT. The chain carries TRBV5-4 and TRBJ2-2; 14 bases map to TRBD2. The CDR3 is 16 residues long. Germline assignment: CDR1 SGHNT and CDR2 YYREEE (reference sequence). V was pared by 0 bases and J by 6 bases, with 1 base of the junction left unmatched. The full variable domain, its missing parts supplied by reference TRBV5-4 and TRBJ2-2, is ETGVTQSPTHLIKTRGQQVTLRCSSQSGHNTVSWYQQALGQGPQFIFQYYREEENGRGNFPPRFSGLQFPNYSSELNVNALELDDSALYLCASSLGLAGGPGELFFGEGSRLTVL.

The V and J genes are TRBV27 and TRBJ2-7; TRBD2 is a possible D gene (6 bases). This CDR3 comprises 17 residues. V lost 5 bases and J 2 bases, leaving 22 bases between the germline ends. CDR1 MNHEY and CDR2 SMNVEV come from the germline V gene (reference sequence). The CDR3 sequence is CASSIRPTGSVAYEQYF. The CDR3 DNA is TGTGCCAGCAGTATTCGTCCCACCGGGAGTGTGGCCTACGAGCAGTACTTC.

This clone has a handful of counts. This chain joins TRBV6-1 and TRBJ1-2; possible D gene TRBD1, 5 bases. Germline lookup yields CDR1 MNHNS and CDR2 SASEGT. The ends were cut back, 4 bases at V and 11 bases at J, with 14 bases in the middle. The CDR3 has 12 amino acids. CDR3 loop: CASSVRDLGYTF. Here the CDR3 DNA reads TGTGCCAGCAGTGTAAGGGACTTGGGGTACACCTTC.

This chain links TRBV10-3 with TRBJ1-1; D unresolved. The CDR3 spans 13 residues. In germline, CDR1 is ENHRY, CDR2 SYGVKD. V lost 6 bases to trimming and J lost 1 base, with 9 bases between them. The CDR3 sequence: CAIRENKNTEAFF. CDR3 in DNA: TGTGCCATCAGAGAGAACAAGAACACTGAAGCTTTCTTT.

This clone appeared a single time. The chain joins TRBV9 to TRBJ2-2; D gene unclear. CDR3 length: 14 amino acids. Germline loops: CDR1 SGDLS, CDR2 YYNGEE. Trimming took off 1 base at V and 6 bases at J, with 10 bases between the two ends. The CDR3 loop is CASSVLLPPGELFF. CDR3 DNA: TGTGCCAGCAGCGTATTGCTACCCCCCGGGGAGCTGTTTTTT.

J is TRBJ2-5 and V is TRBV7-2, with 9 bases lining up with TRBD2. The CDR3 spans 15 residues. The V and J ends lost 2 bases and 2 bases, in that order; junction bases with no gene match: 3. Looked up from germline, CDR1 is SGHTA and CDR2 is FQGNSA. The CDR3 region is CASSLRGLAQETQYF. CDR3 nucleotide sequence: TGTGCCAGCAGCTTAAGGGGACTAGCTCAAGAGACCCAGTACTTC.

The CDR3 DNA sequence: TGTGCCAGCAGTCCCGGGACTAGCGGGACCTACGAGCAGTACTTC. Its protein is CASSPGTSGTYEQYF. The chain employs TRBV28 and TRBJ2-7, with TRBD2 identical over 13 bases. Looked up from germline, CDR1 is MDHEN and CDR2 is SYDVKM. J lost 2 bases, V lost 5 bases, and 3 bases had no gene match. The CDR3 loop spans 15 amino acids.

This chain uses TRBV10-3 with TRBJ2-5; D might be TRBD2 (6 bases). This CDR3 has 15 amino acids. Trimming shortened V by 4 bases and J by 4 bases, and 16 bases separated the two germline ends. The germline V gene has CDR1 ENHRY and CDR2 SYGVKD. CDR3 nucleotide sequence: TGTGCCATCAGTGGTGGTAAGGGAGCGGGAGAGACCCAGTACTTC. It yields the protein CAISGGKGAGETQYF.

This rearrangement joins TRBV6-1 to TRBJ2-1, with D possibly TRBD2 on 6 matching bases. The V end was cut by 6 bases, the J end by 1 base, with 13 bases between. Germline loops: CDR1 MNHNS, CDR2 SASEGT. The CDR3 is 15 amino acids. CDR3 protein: CASSLEGGSYNEQFF. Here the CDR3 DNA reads TGTGCCAGCAGCTTGGAGGGAGGATCCTACAATGAGCAGTTCTTC.

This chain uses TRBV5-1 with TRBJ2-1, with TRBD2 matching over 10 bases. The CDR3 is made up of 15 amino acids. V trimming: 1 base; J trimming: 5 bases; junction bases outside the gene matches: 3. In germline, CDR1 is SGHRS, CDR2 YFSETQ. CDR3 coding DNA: TGCGCCAGCAGCTTGTTCCTAGCGGGGGACAATGAGCAGTTCTTC. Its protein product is CASSLFLAGDNEQFF.